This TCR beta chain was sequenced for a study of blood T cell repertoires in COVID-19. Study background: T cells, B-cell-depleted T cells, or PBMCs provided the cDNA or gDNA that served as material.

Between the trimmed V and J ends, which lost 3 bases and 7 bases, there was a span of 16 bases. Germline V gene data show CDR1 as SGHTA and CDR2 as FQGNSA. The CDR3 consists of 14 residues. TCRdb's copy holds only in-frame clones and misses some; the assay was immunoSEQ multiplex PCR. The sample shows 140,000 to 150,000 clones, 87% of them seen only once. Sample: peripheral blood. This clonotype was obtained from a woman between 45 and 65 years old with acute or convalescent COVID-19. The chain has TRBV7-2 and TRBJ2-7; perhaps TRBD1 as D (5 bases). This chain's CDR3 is CASSFQGLKEEQYF. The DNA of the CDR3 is TGTGCCAGCAGCTTCCAGGGTCTTAAGGAGGAGCAGTACTTC.